Listed below are T cell receptor beta chains from one sample, sequenced in a study of Graves' ophthalmopathy and Graves' hyperthyroidism. TCRdb used MiXCR to reprocess the multiplex PCR reads, holding one entry per CDR3 protein. The sample holds about 380,000 distinct CDR3 sequences, 15% seen once. The specimen was peripheral blood. All receptors come from a woman between 18 and 30 years old with stable Graves' hyperthyroidism. CDR3s include the opening cysteine and the closing phenylalanine or tryptophan. The D gene is left open where the match is weak. Part of the rows lack a size; the others show once, few, many or a class for expanded clones.

v_gene	d_gene	j_gene	abundance	CDR3aa	CDR3nt
TRBV24-1	TRBD1	TRBJ2-7	many	CATSDLRQGDYEQYF	TGTGCCACCAGTGATTTGCGGCAGGGGGATTACGAGCAGTACTTC
TRBV28	-	TRBJ1-1	-	CASSFGVSAFF	TGTGCCAGCAGTTTCGGGGTATCGGCTTTCTTT
TRBV12-3/TRBV12-4	-	TRBJ2-5	-	CASSLTAPPGETQYF	TGTGCCAGCAGTTTAACGGCACCTCCCGGAGAGACCCAGTACTTC
TRBV19	TRBD1	TRBJ2-5	many	CASSIATGDQETQYF	TGTGCCAGTAGTATAGCGACAGGGGACCAAGAGACCCAGTACTTC
TRBV12-3/TRBV12-4	-	TRBJ2-2	many	CASTSGIITGELFF	TGTGCCAGCACCTCAGGGATCATCACCGGGGAGCTGTTTTTT
TRBV3-1	-	TRBJ1-1	many	CASSLQQGSTEAFF	TGTGCCAGCAGCCTACAGCAGGGATCAACTGAAGCTTTCTTT
TRBV6-2/TRBV6-3	-	TRBJ2-2	-	CASNRFANTGELFF	TGTGCCAGCAACAGATTCGCGAACACCGGGGAGCTGTTTTTT
TRBV19	TRBD1	TRBJ2-4	many	CASSIPGQGVGNIQYF	TGTGCCAGTAGTATCCCCGGACAGGGGGTGGGGAACATTCAGTACTTC
TRBV5-1	-	TRBJ2-2	many	CASSCSCSNWGLLVDTGELFF	TGCGCCAGCAGCTGTAGTTGTAGTAACTGGGGGCTTCTAGTGGACACCGGGGAGCTGTTTTTT
TRBV10-3	-	TRBJ1-1	-	CATRGSGKDTEAFF	TGTGCCACCAGGGGCTCAGGGAAGGACACTGAAGCTTTCTTT
TRBV5-6	-	TRBJ1-5	many	CASSLRRNNQPQHF	TGTGCCAGCAGTTTACGCAGGAACAATCAGCCCCAGCATTTT
TRBV27	TRBD2	TRBJ2-5	many	CASSDRSGRVTQYF	TGTGCCAGCAGTGATCGGTCAGGGAGGGTGACCCAGTACTTC
TRBV12-3/TRBV12-4	TRBD1	TRBJ1-1	few	CAGSPPTGRQTEAFF	TGTGCCGGCAGTCCGCCGACAGGGAGGCAAACTGAAGCTTTCTTT
TRBV12-3/TRBV12-4	-	TRBJ1-3	many	CASRRTVNSGNTIYF	TGTGCCAGCAGGCGGACTGTCAACTCTGGAAACACCATATATTTT
TRBV19	-	TRBJ1-1	many	CASSEGRGEAFF	TGTGCCAGTAGTGAGGGACGCGGGGAAGCTTTCTTT
TRBV11-2	TRBD1	TRBJ1-6	many	CASSLEQGQRTFDNSPLHF	TGTGCCAGCAGCTTAGAACAGGGACAGAGGACGTTTGATAATTCACCCCTCCACTTT
TRBV7-2	-	TRBJ2-7	-	CASSQPTGLFYEQYF	TGTGCCAGCAGCCAGCCGACGGGACTTTTCTACGAGCAGTACTTC
TRBV2	-	TRBJ2-7	many	CASSDQGGGYEQYF	TGTGCCAGCAGTGATCAGGGGGGTGGCTACGAGCAGTACTTC
TRBV6-5	-	TRBJ1-1	many	CASSYSQITNTEAFF	TGTGCCAGCAGTTACTCGCAAATAACGAACACTGAAGCTTTCTTT
TRBV11-2	-	TRBJ2-7	many	CASSFGTATGYEQYF	TGTGCCAGCAGCTTCGGGACGGCAACCGGCTACGAGCAGTACTTC
TRBV28	-	TRBJ1-1	many	CASSLIGQNTEAFF	TGTGCCAGCAGTTTAATAGGGCAGAACACTGAAGCTTTCTTT
TRBV12-3/TRBV12-4	TRBD2	TRBJ2-2	many	CASSPSSGGAYGELFF	TGTGCCAGCAGTCCATCTAGCGGGGGGGCCTACGGGGAGCTGTTTTTT
TRBV7-8	-	TRBJ1-5	many	CASSTRRGSNQPQHF	TGTGCCAGCAGCACACGGAGAGGGTCCAATCAGCCCCAGCATTTT
TRBV4-2	-	TRBJ1-1	many	CASSQMKGKNTEAFF	TGTGCCAGCAGCCAGATGAAAGGAAAGAACACTGAAGCTTTCTTT
TRBV6-2/TRBV6-3	-	TRBJ1-5	many	CASSPMGLWNQPQHF	TGTGCCAGCAGTCCCATGGGCTTGTGGAATCAGCCCCAGCATTTT
TRBV20-1	TRBD2	TRBJ2-2	many	CSARRLAGGPGELFF	TGCAGTGCTAGACGGCTAGCGGGGGGGCCCGGGGAGCTGTTTTTT
TRBV28	TRBD1	TRBJ1-2	many	CASSRGQGGYGYTF	TGTGCCAGCAGTCGCGGACAGGGGGGCTATGGCTACACCTTC
TRBV20-1	-	TRBJ1-1	many	CSARVPDGNTEAFF	TGCAGTGCTAGAGTCCCGGACGGGAACACTGAAGCTTTCTTT
TRBV4-1	-	TRBJ1-2	many	CASSQSFDRPANYGYTF	TGCGCCAGCAGCCAAAGCTTCGACAGACCAGCTAACTATGGCTACACCTTC
TRBV6-5	TRBD2	TRBJ2-5	-	CASSYLLGGAETQYF	TGTGCCAGCAGTTATTTGCTCGGGGGGGCCGAGACCCAGTACTTC
TRBV12-3/TRBV12-4	TRBD2	TRBJ2-4	few	CASNLRGVNIQYF	TGTGCCAGCAACCTCCGGGGGGTGAACATTCAGTACTTC
TRBV2	-	TRBJ2-2	many	CASMGGLNTGELFF	TGTGCCAGTATGGGGGGGCTGAACACCGGGGAGCTGTTTTTT
TRBV19	TRBD1	TRBJ2-4	-	CASSIGLWGDRGFSVAKNIQYF	TGTGCCAGTAGTATAGGTTTATGGGGAGACAGGGGTTTTAGTGTAGCCAAAAACATTCAGTACTTC
TRBV7-9	TRBD1	TRBJ2-5	many	CASSQHQAGGRETQYF	TGTGCCAGCAGCCAACACCAAGCAGGGGGCAGAGAGACCCAGTACTTC
TRBV6-1	-	TRBJ2-7	many	CASPRGDSSYEQYF	TGTGCCAGCCCTCGGGGGGACAGCTCCTACGAGCAGTACTTC
TRBV4-2	-	TRBJ2-2	few	CASSQVAGGYTGELFF	TGTGCCAGCAGCCAAGTGGCAGGGGGGTACACCGGGGAGCTGTTTTTT
TRBV27	TRBD1	TRBJ1-1	many	CASSTRGQGKNTEAFF	TGTGCCAGCAGTACCCGTGGACAGGGGAAGAACACTGAAGCTTTCTTT
TRBV20-1	-	TRBJ1-2	many	CSARGELTNYGYTF	TGCAGTGCTAGAGGGGAATTAACTAACTATGGCTACACCTTC
TRBV27	TRBD1	TRBJ1-2	many	CASSTYGQGRYGYTF	TGTGCCAGCAGTACCTACGGACAGGGACGCTATGGCTACACCTTC
TRBV20-1	-	TRBJ1-2	many	CSGSFGGSLGGYTF	TGCAGTGGCTCGTTCGGAGGGAGTTTAGGTGGCTACACCTTC
TRBV25-1	-	TRBJ2-5	many	CASSEYYGGSGETQYF	TGTGCCAGCAGTGAATATTATGGGGGGTCGGGAGAGACCCAGTACTTC
TRBV3-1	-	TRBJ2-2	-	CASSQVFPGELFF	TGTGCCAGCAGCCAAGTTTTCCCCGGGGAGCTGTTTTTT
TRBV6-5	-	TRBJ1-5	-	CASSYPGGESQPQHF	TGTGCCAGCAGTTACCCCGGGGGGGAGAGTCAGCCCCAGCATTTT
TRBV27	-	TRBJ1-2	many	CASRMEGTNYGYTF	TGTGCCAGCAGAATGGAGGGGACTAACTATGGCTACACCTTC
TRBV5-1	-	TRBJ2-2	few	CASSTAVAGELFF	TGCGCCAGCAGCACAGCAGTAGCCGGGGAGCTGTTTTTT
TRBV12-3/TRBV12-4	TRBD1	TRBJ1-2	few	CASSGQGWGYTF	TGTGCCAGCAGTGGACAGGGCTGGGGCTACACCTTC
TRBV7-2	TRBD2	TRBJ2-7	-	CASSPGGISSYEQYF	TGTGCCAGCAGTCCCGGGGGGATCAGCTCCTACGAGCAGTACTTC
TRBV14	TRBD1	TRBJ1-1	-	CASRFGQGAEAFF	TGTGCCAGCAGATTCGGACAGGGGGCTGAAGCTTTCTTT
TRBV18	TRBD1	TRBJ2-7	many	CASSPQTGNSYEQYF	TGTGCCAGCTCACCCCAGACAGGGAACTCCTACGAGCAGTACTTC
TRBV28	-	TRBJ1-1	many	CASSLALSGGTEAFF	TGTGCCAGCAGTTTAGCCTTATCGGGTGGCACTGAAGCTTTCTTT
TRBV10-3	TRBD1	TRBJ2-5	many	CAISEEAGGETQYF	TGTGCCATCAGTGAGGAGGCAGGGGGAGAGACCCAGTACTTC
TRBV20-1	TRBD1	TRBJ1-5	many	CSARDIRQGIQPQHF	TGCAGTGCTAGAGACATTAGACAGGGAATTCAGCCCCAGCATTTT
TRBV12-5	TRBD1	TRBJ1-1	many	CASGLVQGAGAFF	TGTGCTAGTGGTTTGGTACAGGGGGCCGGGGCTTTCTTT